Following are 4 T cell receptor beta chains from one sample sequenced in a study of blood T cell repertoires in COVID-19. Some clones are missing from TCRdb's copy, which holds only in-frame ones; the method was immunoSEQ multiplex PCR. The data show roughly 71,000 clones, roughly 80% seen once. Sequencing used peripheral blood. The receptors derive from a woman older than 75 with acute or convalescent COVID-19.

V and J are TRBV7-9 and TRBJ2-3; perhaps TRBD2 as D (6 bases). Trimming took 5 bases from V and 4 from J, leaving 10 bases between them. The CDR3 has 13 residues. In germline, CDR1 is SEHNR, CDR2 FQNEAQ (reference sequence). CDR3: CASSPRGPDTQYF. In nucleotides, the CDR3 is TGTGCCAGCAGCCCGCGGGGCCCAGATACGCAGTATTTT. The whole variable domain, remainder taken from reference TRBV7-9 and TRBJ2-3, is DTGVSQNPRHKITKRGQNVTFRCDPISEHNRLYWYRQTLGQGPEFLTYFQNEAQLEKSRLLSDRFSAERPKGSFSTLEIQRTEQGDSAMYLCASSPRGPDTQYFGPGTRLTVL.

The rearrangement joins TRBV18 to TRBJ2-7, with 8 bases that match TRBD2. The ends lost 3 bases at V and 5 bases at J; junction bases unmatched: 9. Germline CDR1 reads KGHSH; CDR2 reads LQKENI. The CDR3 sequence is 15 residues long. This CDR3 reads CASSPGASGSHEQYF. The CDR3 DNA reads as TGTGCCAGCTCACCGGGGGCCAGCGGGAGTCACGAGCAGTACTTC.

In nucleotides, the CDR3 is TGTGCCAGCAGCTCCTTTCTTCCGGGCACTGAAGCTTTCTTT. As protein: CASSSFLPGTEAFF. The genes are TRBV5-8 and TRBJ1-1, with D uncertain. V lost 3 bases and J 4 bases, leaving 13 bases between the germline ends. CDR3 length equals 14 residues. Germline V gives CDR1 SGHTS, CDR2 YDEGEE. Supplemented by reference TRBV5-8 and TRBJ1-1, the full variable domain reads EAGVTQSPTHLIKTRGQQATLRCSPISGHTSVYWYQQALGLGLQFLLWYDEGEERNRGNFPPRFSGRQFPNYSSELNVNALELEDSALYLCASSSFLPGTEAFFGQGTRLTVV.

The rearrangement links TRBV7-2 to TRBJ1-1; D is possibly TRBD1 (6 bases). Trimming shortened V by 3 bases and J by 3 bases, and 8 bases separated the two germline ends. The length of the CDR3 is 13 residues. From germline, CDR1 is SGHTA and CDR2 FQGNSA. Here the CDR3 DNA reads TGTGCCAGCAGCTTGGGACATCACACTGAAGCTTTCTTT. Its protein is CASSLGHHTEAFF.